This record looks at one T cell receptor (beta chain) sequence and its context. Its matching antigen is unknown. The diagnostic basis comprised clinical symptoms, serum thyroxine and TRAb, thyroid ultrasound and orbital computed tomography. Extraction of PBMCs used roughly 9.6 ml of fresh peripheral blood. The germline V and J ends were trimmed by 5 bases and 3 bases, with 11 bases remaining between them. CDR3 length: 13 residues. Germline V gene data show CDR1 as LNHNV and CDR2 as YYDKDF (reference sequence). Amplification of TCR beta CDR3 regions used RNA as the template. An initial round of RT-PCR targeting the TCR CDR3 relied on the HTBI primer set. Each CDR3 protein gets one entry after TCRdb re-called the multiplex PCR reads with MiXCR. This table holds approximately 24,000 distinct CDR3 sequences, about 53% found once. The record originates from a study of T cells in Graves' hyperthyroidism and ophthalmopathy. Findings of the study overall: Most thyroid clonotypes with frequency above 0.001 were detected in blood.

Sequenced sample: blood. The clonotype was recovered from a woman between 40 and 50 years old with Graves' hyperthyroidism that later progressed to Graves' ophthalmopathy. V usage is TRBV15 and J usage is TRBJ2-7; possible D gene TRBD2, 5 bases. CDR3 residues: CATSGGRNYEQYF. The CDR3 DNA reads TGTGCCACCAGCGGAGGACGGAACTACGAGCAGTACTTC.